This entry lists 24 T cell receptor beta chains sequenced from one sample in a study of neurological immune-mediated disorders. TCRdb used MiXCR to reprocess the 5' RACE reads, holding one entry per CDR3 protein. Of about 120,000 distinct CDR3 sequences listed, roughly 3.2% are singletons. The specimen was PBMCs. These receptors came from a woman aged 30 to 39 with multiple sclerosis.

This clonotype was counted ten times or more. The genes are TRBV5-6 and TRBJ2-7; D remains ambiguous. The CDR3 totals 11 residues. From germline, CDR1 is SGHDT and CDR2 YYEEEE. Trimming shortened V by 1 base and J by 7 bases, and 6 bases separated the two germline ends. The CDR3 DNA is TGTGCCAGCAGCTTGTATGGAGAGCAGTACTTC. Encoded protein: CASSLYGEQYF.

This clonotype appeared a few times. The rearrangement links TRBV2 to TRBJ2-3, with TRBD1 matching over 10 bases. The CDR3 covers 15 residues. The germline V gene encodes CDR1 SNHLY and CDR2 FYNNEI. V trimming: 3 bases; J trimming: 5 bases; junction bases outside the gene matches: 5. The CDR3 DNA reads as TGTGCCAGCAGTGAGACAGGGGGCGCGTTAGATACGCAGTATTTT. It codes for CASSETGGALDTQYF.

The table lists this clonotype with many counts. The chain recombines TRBV7-8 with TRBJ2-7, with D possibly matching TRBD2 (5 bases). The CDR3 totals 15 residues. The V end was cut by 5 bases, the J end by 3 bases, with 17 bases between. In germline, CDR1 is SGHVS, CDR2 FQNEAQ. Here the CDR3 DNA reads TGTGCCAGCAGCCAAGAGCTAGCAGGAGACTACGAGCAGTACTTC. It codes for CASSQELAGDYEQYF.

This clonotype has a count of ten or more. The chain combines TRBV20-1 with TRBJ2-7; 7 bases are a match to TRBD2. Germline CDR1 and CDR2: DFQATT and SNEGSKA (reference sequence). V dropped 0 bases and J dropped 5; count of bases not matched to a gene: 7. CDR3 size: 14 residues. The CDR3 DNA reads TGCAGTGCTAGAGAGGTGGGAGGGCGAGACGAGCAGTACTTC. Encoded protein: CSAREVGGRDEQYF.

This clonotype has a count of ten or more. This rearrangement joins TRBV20-1 to TRBJ2-2, with D perhaps matching TRBD2 (5 bases). CDR3 length: 15 residues. The germline V gene has CDR1 DFQATT and CDR2 SNEGSKA (reference sequence). V dropped 0 bases and J dropped 7 bases, with 15 bases sitting between them. As DNA, the CDR3 is TGCAGTGCTAGAGATCAGTTTGGAGGTGGCGGGGAGCTGTTTTTT. Translation: CSARDQFGGGGELFF.

This clonotype showed up many times. The chain has TRBV12-3 or TRBV12-4 and TRBJ1-1; maybe TRBD1 (5 bases). The V and J ends lost 2 bases and 1 base respectively, with 5 bases between them. The CDR3 has 13 amino acids. CDR3 sequence: CASSLQGNTEAFF. In DNA, the CDR3 is TGTGCCAGCAGTTTACAGGGGAACACTGAAGCTTTCTTT.

This clonotype was seen ten or more times. CDR3: CASSGRTGFAYEQYF. The CDR3 DNA sequence: TGTGCCAGCAGCGGAAGGACAGGGTTCGCCTACGAGCAGTACTTC. The chain carries TRBV5-5 and TRBJ2-7; 8 bases fit TRBD1. Germline lookup yields CDR1 SGHKS and CDR2 YYEKEE (reference sequence). The CDR3 runs to 15 residues. After removal of 4 bases from V and 2 bases from J, the junction contained 8 bases not matched to a gene.

V and J are TRBV12-3 or TRBV12-4 and TRBJ1-1, with D perhaps TRBD1 (6 bases). With 6 bases removed from V and 2 bases from J, the gap between germline ends came to 16 bases. The CDR3 extends over 15 amino acids. The DNA for the CDR3 is TGTGCCAGCAGCGTGGGGGCGAAACCCAACACTGAAGCTTTCTTT. Its translation: CASSVGAKPNTEAFF.

This clonotype was counted ten times or more. The chain links TRBV20-1 to TRBJ2-3; 11 bases are a match to TRBD2. This CDR3 has 17 residues. CDR1 is DFQATT, CDR2 SNEGSKA, per germline (reference sequence). Trimming removed 1 base from V and 4 bases from J; junction bases left unmatched: 10. CDR3 nucleotide sequence: TGCAGTGCTAGAGCATTCGGTAGCGGGGGGGCCTCAGATACGCAGTATTTT. Encoded protein: CSARAFGSGGASDTQYF.

With respect to this clonotype: This could be a read error, since a much larger clone is one nucleotide away. V is TRBV19 and J is TRBJ1-5; 9 nucleotides agree with TRBD1. The V gene's germline CDR1 is LNHDA and CDR2 SQIVND (reference sequence). CDR3 length equals 14 residues. The CDR3 DNA reads TGTGCCAGTAGTGAACAGGGGGCAGCTCAGCCCCAGAATTTT. Translation: CASSEQGAAQPQNF. The full variable domain, its missing parts supplied by reference TRBV19 and TRBJ1-5, is DGGITQSPKYLFRKEGQNVTLSCEQNLNHDAMYWYRQDPGQGLRLIYYSQIVNDFQKGDIAEGYSVSREKKESFPLTVTSAQKNPTAFYLCASSEQGAAQPQNFGDGTRLSIL.

The table lists this clonotype with many counts. The rearrangement joins TRBV4-3 to TRBJ2-7; 8 bases map to TRBD1. The germline gives CDR1 LGHNA, CDR2 YSLEER. There are 16 residues in the CDR3. V trimming: 0 bases; J trimming: 1 base; junction bases outside the gene matches: 5. The CDR3 region is CASSQEVRTGSYEQYF. DNA of the CDR3: TGCGCCAGCAGCCAAGAAGTCCGGACAGGGTCCTACGAGCAGTACTTC.

About this clonotype: A single base separates this from a much larger clone, so it may be a read error. The genes are TRBV20-1 and TRBJ2-1, with a tentative D call TRBD1 (6 bases). The CDR3 spans 13 residues. Germline CDR1 reads DFQATT; CDR2 reads SNEGSKA (reference sequence). Between the trimmed V and J ends, which lost 8 bases and 3 bases, there was a span of 14 bases. This CDR3 reads CSSFRGDYNEQFF. The CDR3 nucleotides are TGCAGTTCCTTCAGGGGCGACTACAATGAGCAGTTCTTC.

This clonotype has ten or more counts. This sequence joins TRBV5-6 and TRBJ1-2, with D unclear. V was shortened by 4 bases and J by 4 bases, with 23 bases between the two germline ends. CDR1 and CDR2 from the germline V gene are SGHDT and YYEEEE. The CDR3 is 17 amino acids. The CDR3 spells CASSASTGPGWGYGYTF. The CDR3 coding sequence is TGTGCCAGCAGCGCCTCGACTGGACCGGGATGGGGCTATGGCTACACCTTC.

This clonotype was recorded at least ten times. CDR3 sequence (DNA): TGTGCCAGCAGCCCCCTCGGGGCCCTACAAGAGACCCAGTACTTC. Translating gives CASSPLGALQETQYF. The chain employs TRBV7-6 and TRBJ2-5; the D gene could be TRBD1 or TRBD2 (5 bases each). The CDR3 is made up of 15 amino acids. Germline V CDR1 and CDR2: SGHVS, FNYEAQ. V lost 5 bases, J lost 2 bases, and 15 bases lay in between.

This clonotype came up many times. This sequence joins TRBV20-1 and TRBJ1-1; 9 bases match TRBD1. The CDR3 runs to 15 residues. The trim removed 4 bases at V and 7 bases at J, leaving 13 bases unmatched. Germline V CDR1 and CDR2: DFQATT, SNEGSKA (reference sequence). In DNA form, the CDR3 reads TGCAGTGCTACGCTAGTTACAGGGGGCGCGGGTGAAGCTTTCTTT. Its translation is CSATLVTGGAGEAFF.

Ten or more counts support this clonotype. The chain is built from TRBV6-2 or TRBV6-3 and TRBJ1-2; the D gene is possibly TRBD1 (6 bases). The germline gives CDR1 MNHEY, CDR2 SVGEGT. Trimming removed 1 base at V and 7 bases at J, with 10 bases between. There are 13 residues in the CDR3. The CDR3 sequence is CASSYWGQGGYTF. The CDR3 region has the DNA TGTGCCAGCAGTTACTGGGGGCAAGGTGGCTACACCTTC.

The table lists this clonotype with many counts. The chain combines TRBV7-8 with TRBJ2-3; D gene uncertain. The CDR3 contains 14 residues. V was trimmed by 6 bases and J by 0 bases, leaving 10 bases between them. Germline V gene sequence: CDR1 SGHVS, CDR2 FQNEAQ. The CDR3 nucleotides are TGTGCCAGCAGGCTAAGGGCAAGCACAGATACGCAGTATTTT. This encodes CASRLRASTDTQYF.

This clonotype was counted many times. V is TRBV12-3 or TRBV12-4 and J is TRBJ2-1, with D perhaps given as TRBD1 or TRBD2 (6 bases each). V lost 3 bases and J lost 4, with 13 bases in between. The CDR3 totals 15 residues. CDR3 DNA sequence: TGTGCCAGCAGTTTGGGGGTAGGGGGGTACAATGAGCAGTTCTTC. This translates into CASSLGVGGYNEQFF.

In this sample, this clonotype turned up many times. The chain carries TRBV4-1 and TRBJ2-1, with TRBD1 as a possible D gene (5 bases). Germline V gene lookup returns CDR1 MGHRA and CDR2 YSYEKL. V lost 3 bases, J lost 1 base, and 13 bases lay in between. CDR3 length: 16 residues. The chain's CDR3 is CASSQGRAYSYNEQFF. In DNA form, the CDR3 reads TGCGCCAGCAGCCAGGGCAGGGCGTATTCCTACAATGAGCAGTTCTTC.

Points on this clonotype: Just one base apart from a much larger clone, this may be a read error. The rearrangement links TRBV6-6 to TRBJ1-1; possibly TRBD1 for D (5 bases). The CDR3 covers 15 residues. Germline CDR1 MNHNY, CDR2 SVGAGI (reference sequence). CDR3 residues: CASSQPGTVNTETFF. Written as DNA, the CDR3 is TGTGCCAGCAGTCAACCCGGGACGGTGAACACTGAAACTTTCTTT.

This clonotype was counted many times. This rearrangement joins TRBV1 to TRBJ2-5. TRBV1 is reported as a pseudogene. CDR3 size: 14 residues. The CDR3 reads CTSSQVVVFETQYF. CDR3 DNA sequence: TGCACCAGCAGCCAAGTTGTTGTCTTCGAGACCCAGTACTTC.

This clonotype was detected many times. This sequence joins TRBV7-9 and TRBJ2-7, with D possibly matching TRBD2 (6 bases). This CDR3 has 14 residues. The germline V gene encodes CDR1 SEHNR and CDR2 FQNEAQ (reference sequence). The germline V and J ends were trimmed by 5 bases and 4 bases, with 15 bases remaining between them. The CDR3 sequence: CASSTSLDGYEQYF. The CDR3 coding sequence is TGTGCCAGCAGCACTAGCCTTGACGGATACGAGCAGTACTTC.

A remark on this clonotype: This may be a read error, as it is one base from a much larger clone. This chain links TRBV21-1 with TRBJ2-7; TRBD1 is taken as the D call from the table, unchecked against the DNA. TRBV21-1 is a pseudogene locus. The CDR3 length is 15 residues. CDR3 bases: TGTGCCAGCAGCAAAGCAGGAAAGGGGGACTACGAGCAGTACTTC. This gives the protein CASSKAGKGDYEQYF.

This clonotype has at least ten counts. V is TRBV6-6 and J is TRBJ1-4, with unresolved D. The CDR3 extends over 16 amino acids. The V end was cut by 6 bases, the J end by 0 bases, with 14 bases between. In germline, CDR1 is MNHNY, CDR2 SVGAGI (reference sequence). The CDR3 spells CASRDAQSATNEKLFF. CDR3 DNA: TGTGCCAGCAGAGACGCCCAGAGTGCAACTAATGAAAAACTGTTTTTT.